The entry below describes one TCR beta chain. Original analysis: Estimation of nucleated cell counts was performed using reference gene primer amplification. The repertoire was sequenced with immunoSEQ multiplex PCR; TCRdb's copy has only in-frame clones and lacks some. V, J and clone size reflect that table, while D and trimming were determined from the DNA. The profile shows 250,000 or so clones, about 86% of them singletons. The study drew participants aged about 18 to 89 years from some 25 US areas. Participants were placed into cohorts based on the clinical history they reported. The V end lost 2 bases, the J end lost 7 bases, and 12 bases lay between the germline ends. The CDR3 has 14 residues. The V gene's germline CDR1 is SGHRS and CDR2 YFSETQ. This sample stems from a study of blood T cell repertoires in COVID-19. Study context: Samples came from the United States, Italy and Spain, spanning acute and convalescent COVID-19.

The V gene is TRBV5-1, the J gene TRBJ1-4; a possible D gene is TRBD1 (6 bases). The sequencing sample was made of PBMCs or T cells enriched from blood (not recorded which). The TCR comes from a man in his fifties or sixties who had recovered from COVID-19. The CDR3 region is CASSFTGLGEKLFF. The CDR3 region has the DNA TGCGCCAGCAGCTTTACAGGGTTGGGTGAAAAACTGTTTTTT.